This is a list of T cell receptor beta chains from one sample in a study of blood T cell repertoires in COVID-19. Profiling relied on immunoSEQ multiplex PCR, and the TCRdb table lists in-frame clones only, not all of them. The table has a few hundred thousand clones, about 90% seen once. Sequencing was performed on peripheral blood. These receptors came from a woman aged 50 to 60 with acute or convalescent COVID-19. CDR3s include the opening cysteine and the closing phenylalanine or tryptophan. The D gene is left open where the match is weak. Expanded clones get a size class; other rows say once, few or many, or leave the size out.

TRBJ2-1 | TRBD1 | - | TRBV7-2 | TGTGCCAGCAGCTTAGATGGGACAGGGGACAATGAGCAGTTCTTC | CASSLDGTGDNEQFF
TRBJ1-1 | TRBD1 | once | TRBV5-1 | TGCGCCAGCAGCCTCGACAGGGGATCAGCTTTCTTT | CASSLDRGSAFF
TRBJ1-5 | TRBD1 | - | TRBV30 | TGTGCCTGGAGGGATAAGGGGGCGCGGGGTAATCAGCCCCAGCATTTT | CAWRDKGARGNQPQHF
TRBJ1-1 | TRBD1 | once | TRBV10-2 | TGCGCCAGCAGTCCCGGGACAGGGGTTTTCACTGAAGCTTTCTTT | CASSPGTGVFTEAFF
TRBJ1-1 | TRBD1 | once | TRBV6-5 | TGTGCCAGCAGTTTACGCCGGGACAGGAGCACTGAAGCTTTCTTT | CASSLRRDRSTEAFF
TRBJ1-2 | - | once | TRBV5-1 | TGCGCCAGCAGCTTGAGTAAAGGGGCCGGCTATGGCTACACCTTC | CASSLSKGAGYGYTF
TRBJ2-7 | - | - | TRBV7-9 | TGTGCCAGCAGCGGACGGACAGCCGGCTACGAGCAGTACTTC | CASSGRTAGYEQYF
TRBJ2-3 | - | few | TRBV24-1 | TGTGCCACCAGTGCCTTCCAGGGATCTGGCACAGATACGCAGTATTTT | CATSAFQGSGTDTQYF
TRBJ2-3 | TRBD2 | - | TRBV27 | TGTGCCAGCAGTTTAAGTAAGCTAGCGGGGCACACAGATACGCAGTATTTT | CASSLSKLAGHTDTQYF
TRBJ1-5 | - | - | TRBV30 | TGTGCCTGGAGTACGGCGGACAATCAGCCCCAGCATTTT | CAWSTADNQPQHF
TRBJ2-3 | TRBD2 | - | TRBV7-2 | TGTGCCAGCAGCTTGGGACTAGAAGCCGATACGCAGTATTTT | CASSLGLEADTQYF